Listed below are T cell receptor beta chains from one sample, sequenced in a study of identical twins. MiXCR was run by TCRdb on the 5' RACE reads, yielding one entry per CDR3 protein. The table records 600,000 to 800,000 distinct CDR3 sequences, 21% of them present only once. The same sample was also studied in work on T cells expressing NK-cell markers.

The material sequenced was PBMCs. Source of these receptors: a woman between 18 and 30 years old in good health. CDR3s include the opening cysteine and the closing phenylalanine or tryptophan. The order of the fields is D gene, J gene, clone size, CDR3 length, V gene, CDR3 DNA, CDR3 protein. D genes are given only for firm matches. Clone size is stated in some rows and not others, as once, few, many or a class when expanded.

D: .; J: TRBJ2-3; size: few; length: 12; V: TRBV12-3/TRBV12-4; DNA: TGTGCCAGCGGACCAGAAACGAATACGCAGTATTTT; CDR3: CASGPETNTQYF
D: .; J: TRBJ2-1; size: many; length: 15; V: TRBV5-6; DNA: TGTGCCAGCAGCTTGTCGGGAGTCGAGTCTGCTGAGCAGTTCTTC; CDR3: CASSLSGVESAEQFF
D: .; J: TRBJ2-7; size: .; length: 14; V: TRBV29-1; DNA: TGCAGCGTTGAGATCGGGCAGGGAAGCTACGAGCAGTACTTC; CDR3: CSVEIGQGSYEQYF
D: TRBD2; J: TRBJ2-7; size: once; length: 15; V: TRBV7-2; DNA: TGTGCCAGCAGCTTAGTGGGCGGGAGTCCCTACGAGCAGTACTTC; CDR3: CASSLVGGSPYEQYF
D: TRBD1; J: TRBJ2-7; size: few; length: 13; V: TRBV20-1; DNA: TGCAGTGCCAAGAGGACAGGGGTCTACGAGCAGTACTTC; CDR3: CSAKRTGVYEQYF
D: TRBD2; J: TRBJ2-7; size: many; length: 13; V: TRBV5-1; DNA: TGCGCCAGCAGTCGGAGCGGGACCTACGAGCAGTACTTC; CDR3: CASSRSGTYEQYF
D: .; J: TRBJ2-2; size: .; length: 11; V: TRBV20-1; DNA: TGCAGTGCTAGAGATGAACACGGGCTGTTTTTT; CDR3: CSARDEHGLFF
D: .; J: TRBJ2-1; size: .; length: 11; V: TRBV6-1; DNA: TGTGCCAGCAGTGAATTTTGGGGTAGATTCTTC; CDR3: CASSEFWGRFF
D: .; J: TRBJ1-4; size: few; length: 15; V: TRBV9; DNA: TGTGCCAGCAGCCTCTGGAGCGGGGGGGGAGAAAAACTGTTTTTT; CDR3: CASSLWSGGGEKLFF
D: TRBD2; J: TRBJ2-1; size: .; length: 17; V: TRBV5-1; DNA: TGCGCCAGCTACTTAGCGGTGGGGACTAGTCACTACAATGAGCAGTTCTTC; CDR3: CASYLAVGTSHYNEQFF
D: .; J: TRBJ2-1; size: few; length: 15; V: TRBV6-5; DNA: TGTGCCAGCAGTTACTCGACGCGGGGTCAAGCTGAGCAGTTCTTC; CDR3: CASSYSTRGQAEQFF
D: .; J: TRBJ2-7; size: .; length: 14; V: TRBV18; DNA: TGTGCCAGCTCACCGGGATCCCTATCCTACGAGCAGTACTTC; CDR3: CASSPGSLSYEQYF
D: .; J: TRBJ2-3; size: few; length: 16; V: TRBV7-2; DNA: TGTGCCAGCAGCTTAGGGGGCCGCACGTACACAGATACGCAGTATTTT; CDR3: CASSLGGRTYTDTQYF
D: .; J: TRBJ2-6; size: .; length: 16; V: TRBV6-5; DNA: TGTGCCAGCAGTACCTCGGGGGCTCTTGGGGCCAACGTCCTGACTTTC; CDR3: CASSTSGALGANVLTF
D: TRBD1; J: TRBJ2-7; size: once; length: 14; V: TRBV20-1; DNA: TGCAGTGCTAGAGCCGGGACAGGGTCCTACGAGCAGTACTTC; CDR3: CSARAGTGSYEQYF
D: .; J: TRBJ1-1; size: .; length: 14; V: TRBV6-1; DNA: TGTGCCAGCAGTGAACTCCCAGTGAACACTGAAGCTTTCTTT; CDR3: CASSELPVNTEAFF
D: .; J: TRBJ2-7; size: few; length: 15; V: TRBV7-2; DNA: TGTGCCAGCAGCCCAGCAGGACCCGTCTCCTACGAGCAGTACTTC; CDR3: CASSPAGPVSYEQYF
D: TRBD2; J: TRBJ2-7; size: .; length: 16; V: TRBV20-1; DNA: TGCAGTTCCGGTAGACTAGCGGACGCGCGTACCTACGAGCAGTACTTC; CDR3: CSSGRLADARTYEQYF
D: .; J: TRBJ2-3; size: .; length: 15; V: TRBV20-1; DNA: TGCAGTGCCCCGGGACATTTGACCGCGGGGAATACGCAGTATTTT; CDR3: CSAPGHLTAGNTQYF
D: TRBD2; J: TRBJ2-1; size: .; length: 13; V: TRBV7-9; DNA: TGTGCCAGCAGTCGGACTAGTTCCAATGAGCAGTTCTTC; CDR3: CASSRTSSNEQFF
D: .; J: TRBJ2-1; size: many; length: 15; V: TRBV15; DNA: TGTGCCACCAGGAGCCCGGAGCGGAACTACAATGAGCAGTTCTTC; CDR3: CATRSPERNYNEQFF
D: .; J: TRBJ1-6; size: many; length: 11; V: TRBV29-1; DNA: TGCAGCGTTGTCGAGTGGGGGTCCCTCCACTTT; CDR3: CSVVEWGSLHF
D: .; J: TRBJ2-5; size: few; length: 11; V: TRBV29-1; DNA: TGCAGCGTTGGCGTTGAAGAGACCCAGTACTTC; CDR3: CSVGVEETQYF
D: .; J: TRBJ1-1; size: few; length: 14; V: TRBV4-3; DNA: TGCGCCAGCAGCCAAGATAAGGACCGCACTGAAGCTTTCTTT; CDR3: CASSQDKDRTEAFF
D: TRBD2; J: TRBJ2-7; size: .; length: 15; V: TRBV5-1; DNA: TGCGCCAGCAGTAGGACTAGCGGGGAGACCTACGAGCAGTACTTC; CDR3: CASSRTSGETYEQYF
D: TRBD1; J: TRBJ2-3; size: .; length: 18; V: TRBV11-1; DNA: TGTGCCAGCAGCCGGGGACAGGGGTTCCGAGGCCCCACAGATACGCAGTATTTT; CDR3: CASSRGQGFRGPTDTQYF
D: .; J: TRBJ2-2; size: many; length: 13; V: TRBV20-1; DNA: TGCAGTGCTAGCTGGGGGGACGGGGGGGAGCTGTTTTTT; CDR3: CSASWGDGGELFF
D: TRBD2; J: TRBJ2-1; size: .; length: 14; V: TRBV20-1; DNA: TGCAGTGCAGCACGACTAGCGGGAGTAAATGAGCAGTTCTTC; CDR3: CSAARLAGVNEQFF
D: .; J: TRBJ2-3; size: few; length: 16; V: TRBV11-1; DNA: TGTGCCAGCAGCACGGACGGACAGCTCTACACAGATACGCAGTATTTT; CDR3: CASSTDGQLYTDTQYF
D: .; J: TRBJ2-7; size: once; length: 14; V: TRBV6-1; DNA: TGTGCCAGCAGTGCCCAAAGGGGACGATACGAGCAGTACTTC; CDR3: CASSAQRGRYEQYF
D: TRBD2; J: TRBJ2-1; size: few; length: 17; V: TRBV20-1; DNA: TGCAGTGCCGATCCGTACGAACGGGAGGGCCGGTACAATGAGCAGTTCTTC; CDR3: CSADPYEREGRYNEQFF
D: .; J: TRBJ2-3; size: few; length: 16; V: TRBV12-3/TRBV12-4; DNA: TGTGCCAGCAGTTTATTGCCCCCCACGGGCACAGATACGCAGTATTTT; CDR3: CASSLLPPTGTDTQYF
D: .; J: TRBJ2-1; size: many; length: 12; V: TRBV29-1; DNA: TGCAGCGTTTATGGGAAAGGCCATGAGCAGTTCTTC; CDR3: CSVYGKGHEQFF
D: TRBD2; J: TRBJ2-5; size: .; length: 16; V: TRBV6-5; DNA: TGTGCCAGCAGTTACAGGACTAGCGGGATTGCGGAGACCCAGTACTTC; CDR3: CASSYRTSGIAETQYF
D: .; J: TRBJ1-2; size: once; length: 16; V: TRBV5-1; DNA: TGCGCCAGCAGCTTGATTTTGTCGGAGCCCCTCGCTGGCTACACCTTC; CDR3: CASSLILSEPLAGYTF
D: .; J: TRBJ1-1; size: .; length: 13; V: TRBV2; DNA: TGTGCCAGCACTACAGTTATGAACACTGAAGCTTTCTTT; CDR3: CASTTVMNTEAFF
D: .; J: TRBJ1-1; size: .; length: 15; V: TRBV12-3/TRBV12-4; DNA: TGTGCCAGCAGTTTTTTCCCGGGGTTGGGGACTGAAGCTTTCTTT; CDR3: CASSFFPGLGTEAFF